This TCR beta chain derives from a study of CD8 T cells in ankylosing spondylitis. Germline CDR1 and CDR2: DFQATT and SNEGSKA (reference sequence). The CDR3 has 14 amino acids. The V end was cut by 5 bases, the J end by 0 bases, with 13 bases between. One entry per CDR3 protein, called by TCRdb with MiXCR from the 5' RACE reads. The sample holds about 160,000 distinct CDR3 sequences; around 19% are singletons and the top ten take roughly 8%. The table lists this clonotype with a few counts. This chain joins TRBV20-1 and TRBJ1-2; the D gene is possibly TRBD1 (6 bases). The TCR sequence derives from a male donor with ankylosing spondylitis or in good health (not recorded which). The sequencing input was blood, either unsorted or a sorted T cell fraction (not recorded which). This CDR3 is CSALTDSPNYGYTF. The CDR3 nucleotides are TGCAGTGCTCTGACGGACAGTCCTAACTATGGCTACACCTTC.